These T cell receptor beta chains were read from a single sample in a study of human T cells and chemical hapten exposure. TCRdb reanalysed the RACE reads using MiXCR and keeps one entry per CDR3 protein. The sample has about 82,000 distinct CDR3 sequences, 6.5% to 8% seen once; the top ten hold 1.3%. Sequenced here: whole blood, sampled in connection with sensitization to the hapten diphenylcyclopropenone (DPC). The receptor set was obtained from a woman in her thirties with alopecia areata. Some clones in this sample may be carry-over from other donors' samples. CDR3s include the opening cysteine and the closing phenylalanine or tryptophan. The order of the fields is D gene, J gene, clone size, V gene, CDR3 protein, CDR3 DNA. The D gene is left open where the match is weak. Only some rows state a clone size, as once, few, many or a class for expanded clones.

NA	TRBJ1-2	NA	TRBV19	CASTSGDYGYTF	TGTGCCAGTACCTCCGGCGACTATGGCTACACCTTC
NA	TRBJ2-1	many	TRBV27	CASSFSTRPSRSSYNEQFF	TGTGCCAGCAGTTTTTCCACTCGTCCGTCCCGTAGCTCCTACAATGAGCAGTTCTTC
NA	TRBJ1-1	many	TRBV6-5	CASSYGQYEGDLPEAFF	TGTGCCAGCAGTTACGGTCAGTATGAAGGGGATCTACCTGAAGCTTTCTTT
TRBD1	TRBJ1-1	few	TRBV2	CASRGSDRATEAFF	TGTGCCAGCAGGGGGAGCGACAGGGCCACTGAAGCTTTCTTT
NA	TRBJ2-3	many	TRBV3-1	CASSRSYAEDTQYF	TGTGCCAGCAGCCGCAGCTACGCGGAAGATACGCAGTATTTT
NA	TRBJ1-1	many	TRBV12-3/TRBV12-4	CATIRQPNTEAFF	TGTGCCACCATCAGACAGCCGAACACTGAAGCTTTCTTT
TRBD2	TRBJ2-6	NA	TRBV7-6	CASSPPWEGPSGANVLTF	TGTGCCAGCAGCCCCCCGTGGGAGGGGCCCTCTGGGGCCAACGTCCTGACTTTC
NA	TRBJ1-1	NA	TRBV29-1	CSVEGLNTEAFF	TGCAGCGTTGAAGGTCTGAACACTGAAGCTTTCTTT
NA	TRBJ1-2	few	TRBV7-2	CASSPLAMPEHGYTF	TGTGCCAGCAGCCCCCTAGCCATGCCTGAACATGGCTACACCTTC
NA	TRBJ1-5	NA	TRBV12-3/TRBV12-4	CASSSGPYNQPQHF	TGTGCCAGCAGTTCCGGGCCGTACAATCAGCCCCAGCATTTT
NA	TRBJ1-1	many	TRBV29-1	CSVQHRLQDTEAFF	TGCAGCGTCCAACACCGACTCCAAGACACTGAAGCTTTCTTT
TRBD2	TRBJ2-5	many	TRBV9	CASSVGVAGGPETQYF	TGTGCCAGCAGCGTAGGGGTAGCGGGGGGGCCCGAGACCCAGTACTTC
TRBD2	TRBJ2-1	many	TRBV6-6	CASSHRLAGERRSDEQFF	TGTGCCAGCAGCCACCGACTAGCGGGGGAACGGAGGTCTGATGAGCAGTTCTTC
NA	TRBJ1-1	few	TRBV25-1	CASSESRGEGSAFF	TGTGCCAGCAGTGAATCAAGGGGGGAGGGGTCAGCTTTCTTT
TRBD1	TRBJ2-5	many	TRBV7-2	CASSRQGFSETQYF	TGTGCCAGCAGCCGACAGGGGTTCAGCGAGACCCAGTACTTC
NA	TRBJ2-3	NA	TRBV7-9	CASSIQDPDTQYF	TGTGCCAGCAGCATACAGGACCCAGATACGCAGTATTTT
TRBD2	TRBJ2-3	many	TRBV12-3/TRBV12-4	CASSTSSGSLSGDTQYF	TGTGCCAGCAGTACTTCTAGCGGGTCCCTAAGTGGGGATACGCAGTATTTT
NA	TRBJ2-2	many	TRBV12-3/TRBV12-4	CASSLGQRTNTGELFF	TGTGCCAGCAGTTTAGGGCAGCGAACGAACACCGGGGAGCTGTTTTTT
NA	TRBJ1-5	many	TRBV3-1	CASSQDGGSNQPQHF	TGTGCCAGCAGCCAAGATGGAGGTAGCAATCAGCCCCAGCATTTT
NA	TRBJ1-4	few	TRBV5-1	CASSLAKLAGGEKLFF	TGCGCCAGCAGCTTGGCCAAGTTGGCAGGAGGTGAAAAACTGTTTTTT
TRBD1	TRBJ1-2	NA	TRBV7-8	CASSLEDREGGGYTF	TGTGCCAGCAGCTTAGAAGACAGGGAAGGGGGTGGCTACACCTTC
TRBD1	TRBJ1-1	few	TRBV19	CASSFRTGDTEAFF	TGTGCCAGTAGTTTCCGGACAGGGGACACTGAAGCTTTCTTT
NA	TRBJ1-1	many	TRBV18	CASSPSTHEAFF	TGTGCCAGCTCACCATCGACGCATGAAGCTTTCTTT
NA	TRBJ1-1	many	TRBV10-1	CASSESNRPPEAFF	TGCGCCAGCAGTGAGTCGAATCGACCCCCTGAAGCTTTCTTT
TRBD1	TRBJ2-7	NA	TRBV7-6	CASSPRQGLPYEQYF	TGTGCCAGCAGCCCCCGACAGGGGCTACCCTACGAGCAGTACTTC
NA	TRBJ1-1	many	TRBV10-2	CASRVSNTEAFF	TGCGCCAGCAGGGTATCGAACACTGAAGCTTTCTTT
TRBD1	TRBJ2-5	many	TRBV5-6	CASSPGQGQETQYF	TGTGCCAGCAGCCCGGGACAGGGCCAAGAGACCCAGTACTTC
NA	TRBJ1-2	many	TRBV2	CARDSVYGYTF	TGTGCCAGGGATTCGGTCTATGGCTACACCTTC
NA	TRBJ1-5	NA	TRBV7-9	CASSLGDQPQHF	TGTGCCAGCAGCTTAGGAGATCAGCCCCAGCATTTT
TRBD1	TRBJ1-5	few	TRBV3-1	CASSPTGTGAGPQHF	TGTGCCAGCAGTCCAACCGGGACAGGGGCTGGGCCCCAGCATTTT
NA	TRBJ2-7	few	TRBV7-8	CASSLAQEGDSYEQYF	TGTGCCAGCAGCTTAGCGCAGGAAGGGGACTCCTACGAGCAGTACTTC
NA	TRBJ1-4	many	TRBV6-5	CASSDSGKADEKLFF	TGTGCCAGCAGTGACAGCGGAAAAGCGGATGAAAAACTGTTTTTT
NA	TRBJ1-5	NA	TRBV12-3/TRBV12-4	CASSQFSGLGNQPQHF	TGTGCCAGCAGCCAATTTTCGGGGCTTGGCAATCAGCCCCAGCATTTT
TRBD1	TRBJ1-1	many	TRBV5-5	CASRKTGVYTEAFF	TGTGCCAGCAGAAAGACAGGGGTGTACACTGAAGCTTTCTTT
TRBD2	TRBJ2-3	few	TRBV11-2	CASSFGDIAGRDTQYF	TGTGCCAGCAGCTTTGGAGATATAGCGGGGAGGGATACGCAGTATTTT
NA	TRBJ1-1	few	TRBV7-9	CASSSPGTEAFF	TGTGCCAGCAGCTCCCCGGGCACTGAAGCTTTCTTT
NA	TRBJ1-2	few	TRBV14	CASSQEGAGYTF	TGTGCCAGCAGCCAAGAAGGGGCTGGCTACACCTTC
TRBD1	TRBJ1-4	many	TRBV7-9	CASSQGQGQGGEKLFF	TGTGCCAGCAGCCAGGGACAGGGACAAGGAGGGGAAAAACTGTTTTTT
NA	TRBJ2-2	NA	TRBV12-3/TRBV12-4	CASSRDHTGELFF	TGTGCCAGCAGTCGTGATCACACCGGGGAGCTGTTTTTT
TRBD1	TRBJ2-3	many	TRBV5-1	CASSFDPGQGPHAHTDTQYF	TGCGCCAGCAGCTTCGATCCGGGACAGGGGCCGCACGCACACACAGATACGCAGTATTTT